Listed below are T cell receptor beta chains from one sample, sequenced in a study of cytomegalovirus exposure and HLA in healthy donors. The repertoire was sequenced with immunoSEQ multiplex PCR; TCRdb's copy has only in-frame clones and lacks some. Recorded here are around 200,000 clones; the top ten clones represent 0.75% to 0.85%. Sample: PBMCs. Receptor source: a woman between 18 and 30 years old in good health and CMV-seropositive. The CDR3 runs from the conserved cysteine through the conserved F or W. A D gene is named only where the DNA matches it firmly.

D	J	V	CDR3	DNA
TRBD1	TRBJ2-5	TRBV10-3	CAISEPSPRDRGQETQYF	TGTGCCATCAGTGAGCCGTCACCCCGGGACAGGGGACAAGAGACCCAGTACTTC
TRBD2	TRBJ2-2	TRBV4-1	CASSHVAGGQFGELFF	TGCGCCAGCAGCCATGTAGCGGGGGGGCAATTCGGGGAGCTGTTTTTT
-	TRBJ2-1	TRBV5-1	CASSPNSRVVYNEQFF	TGCGCCAGCAGCCCAAATTCGAGGGTGGTCTACAATGAGCAGTTCTTC
-	TRBJ2-1	TRBV5-4	CASSLSANEQFF	TGTGCCAGCAGCTTGTCCGCGAATGAGCAGTTCTTC
TRBD2	TRBJ2-1	TRBV6-4	CASSVSPGLAGAGEQFF	TGTGCCAGCAGTGTTAGCCCGGGACTAGCGGGAGCCGGTGAGCAGTTCTTC
TRBD1	TRBJ1-6	TRBV13	CASSAGTGVSSPLHF	TGTGCCAGCAGCGCCGGGACAGGGGTTTCGTCACCCCTCCACTTT
TRBD1	TRBJ1-2	TRBV5-8	CATAPSGGAGYGYTF	TGTGCCACCGCACCCTCAGGGGGCGCTGGGTATGGCTACACCTTC
TRBD1	TRBJ1-3	TRBV2	CATTKRGQLTGNTIYF	TGTGCCACCACAAAGAGGGGACAGCTTACTGGAAACACCATATATTTT
-	TRBJ2-7	TRBV6-1	CASTYSPQYEQYF	TGTGCCAGCACCTATTCCCCACAGTACGAGCAGTACTTC
TRBD2	TRBJ2-7	TRBV4-3	CASSRGTSGLYEQYF	TGCGCCAGCAGCCGAGGGACTAGCGGGCTATACGAGCAGTACTTC
TRBD1	TRBJ2-7	TRBV5-1	CASSLGQGAITYEQYF	TGCGCCAGCAGCTTGGGACAGGGGGCGATCACCTACGAGCAGTACTTC
TRBD1	TRBJ1-2	TRBV2	CASSGTGRGYTF	TGTGCCAGCTCTGGGACAGGCCGTGGCTACACCTTC
TRBD2	TRBJ2-1	TRBV2	CASTPQASGPPDEQFF	TGTGCCAGCACCCCCCAGGCTAGCGGGCCCCCCGATGAGCAGTTCTTC
-	TRBJ1-1	TRBV7-9	CASSILGPFGEVAGAFF	TGTGCCAGCAGCATCTTGGGGCCTTTTGGTGAGGTCGCAGGAGCTTTCTTT
TRBD1	TRBJ2-7	TRBV11-2	CASSQQTGLYEQYF	TGTGCCAGCAGCCAACAGACAGGGTTGTACGAGCAGTACTTC
TRBD2	TRBJ2-2	TRBV11-3	CASSFGGEGVNTGELFF	TGTGCCAGCAGCTTTGGCGGGGAGGGCGTAAACACCGGGGAGCTGTTTTTT
-	TRBJ2-5	TRBV5-1	CASSSILTSEETQYF	TGCGCCAGCAGCTCGATTTTGACTAGTGAAGAGACCCAGTACTTC
-	TRBJ2-1	TRBV19	CASMGRANVPYNEQFF	TGTGCCAGTATGGGCAGAGCCAATGTCCCCTACAATGAGCAGTTCTTC
-	TRBJ2-7	TRBV6-5	CASSSLYEQYF	TGTGCCAGCAGTTCCCTCTACGAGCAGTACTTC
TRBD1	TRBJ1-2	TRBV9	CASSVGGTGSHGYTF	TGTGCCAGCAGCGTAGGCGGGACAGGGAGCCATGGCTACACCTTC
-	TRBJ2-2	TRBV4-1	CASSVSGELFF	TGCGCCAGCAGCGTATCCGGGGAGCTGTTTTTT
-	TRBJ1-5	TRBV6-1	CASSEGQGNQPQHF	TGTGCCAGCAGTGAAGGGCAGGGCAATCAGCCCCAGCATTTT
-	TRBJ2-7	TRBV19	CASSSSPVVSYEQYF	TGTGCCAGTAGTTCCTCCCCTGTTGTCTCCTACGAGCAGTACTTC
TRBD2	TRBJ2-3	TRBV4-3	CASSQDLVGAGSASTDTQYF	TGCGCCAGCAGCCAAGATTTGGTCGGAGCGGGGAGTGCTAGCACAGATACGCAGTATTTT
TRBD2	TRBJ2-5	TRBV4-2	CASSQDLTSGRQETQYF	TGTGCCAGCAGCCAAGATCTGACTAGCGGGCGCCAAGAGACCCAGTACTTC
-	TRBJ2-1	TRBV6-1	CASSDVARSSYNEQFF	TGTGCCAGCAGTGACGTAGCGCGAAGCTCCTACAATGAGCAGTTCTTC
TRBD1	TRBJ1-5	TRBV19	CASSIGFPWTGANQPQHF	TGTGCCAGTAGTATAGGTTTTCCGTGGACAGGGGCCAATCAGCCCCAGCATTTT
-	TRBJ1-4	TRBV7-8	CASSLARLTNEKLFF	TGTGCCAGCAGCTTAGCTAGGTTGACAAATGAAAAACTGTTTTTT
-	TRBJ1-2	TRBV6-1	CASSERGGGGYTF	TGTGCCAGCAGCGAACGGGGAGGGGGAGGCTACACCTTC
-	TRBJ1-2	TRBV4-1	CASSQEDSANYGYTF	TGCGCCAGCAGCCAAGAGGACAGCGCTAACTATGGCTACACCTTC